The entry below describes one T cell receptor beta chain. The antigen is unknown. Separation by sorting yielded CD4+ and CD8+ T cells from PBMCs. cDNA serving as the sequencing template came from extracted, reverse transcribed RNA. This table comes from immunoSEQ multiplex PCR, and its TCRdb copy is limited to in-frame clones, with some not included. The sample yields some 150,000 clones, approximately 60% seen once. This sample was included in a study of CD8+ T cells in alopecia areata. The study's findings and limits: Compared with mice, patients displayed less clear TCR sharing, possibly for HLA-related reasons. There were also resident alphabeta T cells of normal skin sequenced in scalp samples. In lesional scalp, particularly from alopecia totalis/universalis, clonality was higher than in normal scalp.

Per germline, CDR1 MNHEY and CDR2 SVGAGI. The CDR3 totals 16 residues. Trimming shortened V by 0 bases and J by 1 base, and 13 bases separated the two germline ends. This TCR was recovered from a human donor in good health. The chain uses TRBV6-5 and TRBJ2-7, with D maybe TRBD1 (5 bases). The sample was CD8+ T cells sorted from blood. In DNA, the CDR3 is TGTGCCAGCAGTTACTCGTGGACAAGTGTATCCTACGAGCAGTACTTC. Translating gives CASSYSWTSVSYEQYF.